One and the same sample provided the 24 T cell receptor beta chains below, sequenced in a study of cytotoxic CD8 clonotypes in ibrutinib-treated CLL. Assay: immunoSEQ multiplex PCR; the TCRdb copy retains only in-frame clones and omits some. The sample includes about 50,000 clones, roughly 63% of them seen just once. This specimen was PBMCs, taken after 24 months of ibrutinib treatment. The receptor set was obtained from a human donor with chronic lymphocytic leukemia.

This clone was observed a few times. The gene calls are TRBV2 and TRBJ2-2; tentatively, D is TRBD1 or TRBD2 (5 bases each). Deletions cut 6 bases from V and 5 bases from J, with 13 bases between. The length of the CDR3 is 14 residues. Germline CDR1 reads SNHLY; CDR2 reads FYNNEI. DNA for the CDR3: TGTGCCAGCAGGAGGGACCTCTTAACCGGGGAGCTGTTTTTT. The encoded protein is CASRRDLLTGELFF.

This clone was counted a few times. The genes are TRBV15 and TRBJ1-2; D perhaps matches TRBD1 (5 bases). Germline CDR1 reads LNHNV; CDR2 reads YYDKDF (reference sequence). V was shortened by 0 bases and J by 4 bases, with 15 bases between the two germline ends. The CDR3 is 16 residues long. As DNA, the CDR3 is TGTGCCACCAGCAGAGATCTTGGGGGGAGCGGCTATGGCTACACCTTC. Translation gives CATSRDLGGSGYGYTF.

The rearrangement uses TRBV19 and TRBJ2-3; 7 bases match TRBD2. V lost 5 bases, J lost 2 bases, and 4 bases stayed unmatched. The germline V gene encodes CDR1 LNHDA and CDR2 SQIVND (reference sequence). The CDR3 spans 14 residues. CDR3 sequence (DNA): TGTGCCAGTAGTGTAGGGACTACCACAGATACGCAGTATTTT. Protein sequence: CASSVGTTTDTQYF.

V usage is TRBV2 and J usage is TRBJ2-1, with 8 bases that match TRBD1. The germline CDR1 and CDR2 sequences are SNHLY and FYNNEI. Trimming cost V 8 bases and J 9 bases; bases outside gene matches: 12. This CDR3 region has 14 residues. The CDR3: CASRRTGIGGEQFF. CDR3 coding DNA: TGTGCCAGCCGTCGGACAGGGATTGGAGGTGAGCAGTTCTTC. The entire variable domain, with the rest obtained from reference TRBV2 and TRBJ2-1, is as follows: EPEVTQTPSHQVTQMGQEVILRCVPISNHLYFYWYRQILGQKVEFLVSFYNNEISEKSEIFDDQFSVERPDGSNFTLKIRSTKLEDSAMYFCASRRTGIGGEQFFGPGTRLTVL.

The chain combines TRBV4-2 with TRBJ2-7; 8 nucleotides agree with TRBD1. Trimming cost V 4 bases and J 3 bases; bases outside gene matches: 11. The CDR3 runs to 16 residues. Germline V gives CDR1 LGHNA, CDR2 YNFKEQ. DNA for the CDR3: TGTGCCAGCAGCCCGAGGGGAGGACAGGGAAGCTACGAGCAGTACTTC. Translated, it gives CASSPRGGQGSYEQYF.

This chain links TRBV10-3 with TRBJ1-6, with 10 bases that match TRBD1. V was clipped by 6 bases and J by 7 bases; unmatched bases: 3. Per the germline V gene, CDR1 is ENHRY and CDR2 is SYGVKD. The CDR3 is made up of 14 amino acids. CDR3 DNA sequence: TGTGCCATCAGCCGGGACAGGGGAAATTCACCCCTCCACTTT. Protein: CAISRDRGNSPLHF.

The chain combines TRBV5-1 with TRBJ1-1; D unresolved. Trimming left V 4 bases short and J 2 bases short, with 12 bases between. In germline, CDR1 is SGHRS, CDR2 YFSETQ. The CDR3 extends over 14 amino acids. The CDR3 sequence is CASSRDTVNTEAFF. CDR3 coding DNA: TGCGCCAGCAGCCGTGACACCGTTAACACTGAAGCTTTCTTT.

Many counts were recorded for this clone. V usage is TRBV18 and J usage is TRBJ2-1, with 12 bases identical to TRBD2. The CDR3 runs to 15 residues. Germline CDR1 and CDR2: KGHSH and LQKENI. Germline trimming cut 2 bases from V and 6 bases from J; bases unmatched to any gene: 2. The DNA for the CDR3 is TGTGCCAGCTCACCAGGACTAGCGGGAAGCAATGAGCAGTTCTTC. As protein: CASSPGLAGSNEQFF. The full variable domain, completed using reference TRBV18 and TRBJ2-1, is NAGVMQNPRHLVRRRGQEARLRCSPMKGHSHVYWYRQLPEEGLKFMVYLQKENIIDESGMPKERFSAEFPKEGPSILRIQQVVRGDSAAYFCASSPGLAGSNEQFFGPGTRLTVL.

This clone was seen a single time. The V gene is TRBV7-9, the J gene TRBJ1-1; the match to TRBD1 covers 8 bases. This CDR3 has 13 amino acids. The V segment lost 3 bases and the J segment 11 bases; nucleotides outside the gene matches: 8. Germline assignment: CDR1 SEHNR and CDR2 FQNEAQ (reference sequence). CDR3 in DNA: TGTGCCAGCAGCTTTGGACAGGGTGGTGGTGCTTTCTTT. It specifies CASSFGQGGGAFF.

The rearrangement links TRBV7-9 to TRBJ1-1; D gene ambiguous. The V end was cut by 5 bases, the J end by 11 bases, with 18 bases between. Germline V gene data show CDR1 as SEHNR and CDR2 as FQNEAQ (reference sequence). The CDR3 runs to 13 residues. CDR3 loop: CASSLSLGSNAFF. CDR3 DNA sequence: TGTGCCAGCAGCCTCAGCCTAGGGTCGAATGCTTTCTTT. Full variable domain (missing parts from reference TRBV7-9 and TRBJ1-1): DTGVSQNPRHKITKRGQNVTFRCDPISEHNRLYWYRQTLGQGPEFLTYFQNEAQLEKSRLLSDRFSAERPKGSFSTLEIQRTEQGDSAMYLCASSLSLGSNAFFGQGTRLTVV.

This clone is labeled medium-sized. The gene calls are TRBV6-5 and TRBJ1-2, with TRBD1 as a possible D gene (5 bases). Germline values: CDR1 MNHEY, CDR2 SVGAGI. The V end was cut by 5 bases, the J end by 5 bases, with 9 bases between. This CDR3 has 12 residues. DNA of the CDR3: TGTGCCAGCAGTAGCCAGGGATATGGCTACACCTTC. It encodes CASSSQGYGYTF.

This clone was observed once. The chain is built from TRBV7-6 and TRBJ1-3; maybe TRBD1 (5 bases). Per germline, CDR1 SGHVS and CDR2 FNYEAQ. Trimming left V 3 bases short and J 0 bases short, with 12 bases between. The CDR3 consists of 16 residues. The CDR3 sequence is CASSFAAGSSGNTIYF. DNA of the CDR3: TGTGCCAGCAGCTTCGCTGCAGGGAGCTCTGGAAACACCATATATTTT.

As DNA, the CDR3 is TGCAGCGTGGAACAGAGACAAGAGACCCAGTACTTC. It specifies CSVEQRQETQYF. The V call is TRBV29-1, the J call TRBJ2-5; D remains ambiguous. Per the germline V gene, CDR1 is SQVTM and CDR2 is ANQGSEA. This CDR3 has 12 amino acids. The V and J ends lost 6 bases and 2 bases respectively, with 10 bases between them.

This clone was observed many times. The DNA of the CDR3 is TGTGCCAGTAGTGAGGGCCGACAAGAGACCCAGTACTTC. The encoded protein is CASSEGRQETQYF. The chain carries TRBV19 and TRBJ2-5, with D maybe TRBD2 (5 bases). V lost 5 bases, J lost 2 bases, and 9 bases lay in between. The germline gives CDR1 LNHDA, CDR2 SQIVND (reference sequence). The CDR3 loop spans 13 amino acids.

This clone came up a few times. V is TRBV7-9 and J is TRBJ1-4; 8 nucleotides agree with TRBD1. V shed 5 bases, J shed 3 bases, and the junction held 17 bases outside the gene matches. The CDR3 covers 19 residues. CDR1 SEHNR and CDR2 FQNEAQ come from the germline V gene (reference sequence). DNA for the CDR3: TGTGCCAGCAGCAGCCGGACAGGGTGGTTGAGTGAGGCTAATGAAAAACTGTTTTTT. Translation: CASSSRTGWLSEANEKLFF.

V is TRBV9 and J is TRBJ2-3; weak D call: TRBD1 (6 bases). Germline V CDR1 and CDR2: SGDLS, YYNGEE. V shed 3 bases and J shed 2 bases, with 13 bases lying between them. The CDR3 length is 15 residues. The CDR3 loop is CASSATTGPTDTQYF. The CDR3 bases are TGTGCCAGCAGCGCCACGACAGGACCCACAGATACGCAGTATTTT.

This clone was seen once. The chain is built from TRBV2 and TRBJ2-3; D not certain. This CDR3 contains 12 residues. Germline-derived CDR1 and CDR2 are SNHLY and FYNNEI. Trimming stripped 4 bases from V and 7 bases from J, with 9 bases between. CDR3 amino acids: CASSARSYTQYF. Here the CDR3 DNA reads TGTGCCAGCAGTGCAAGGAGTTATACGCAGTATTTT.

The chain carries TRBV6-1 and TRBJ2-7, with D possibly being TRBD1 (6 bases). This CDR3 has 12 amino acids. Germline CDR1 MNHNS, CDR2 SASEGT. V was shortened by 6 bases and J by 4 bases, with 10 bases between the two germline ends. CDR3 coding DNA: TGTGCCAGCAGGGACAGCCTATACGAGCAGTACTTC. This codes for CASRDSLYEQYF.

V and J are TRBV5-1 and TRBJ2-7; D unclear. In germline, CDR1 is SGHRS, CDR2 YFSETQ. The V and J ends lost 0 bases and 8 bases respectively, with 15 bases between them. The CDR3 loop spans 14 amino acids. CDR3 nucleotide sequence: TGCGCCAGCAGCTTGGCTCGGACCGAGGCGCAGCAGTACTTC. The encoded protein is CASSLARTEAQQYF.

This clone has more than one count but fewer than ten. The chain has TRBV6-5 and TRBJ2-7, with D perhaps TRBD1 or TRBD2 (6 bases each). The germline gives CDR1 MNHEY, CDR2 SVGAGI. The CDR3 runs 13 residues. The V gene lost 8 bases and the J gene lost 1 base, with 12 bases spanning the gap. CDR3 nucleotides: TGTGCCAGCGGGGGGACACTTTCCTACGAGCAGTACTTC. Protein sequence: CASGGTLSYEQYF.

In this sample, this clone turned up a few times. V usage is TRBV5-4 and J usage is TRBJ2-2; the D is unclear. Germline lookup yields CDR1 SGHNT and CDR2 YYREEE (reference sequence). This CDR3 region has 16 residues. The V end lost 4 bases, the J end lost 0 bases, and 13 bases lay between the germline ends. The CDR3, as DNA: TGTGCCAGCAGCAGGGAATCTGGGGCGAACACCGGGGAGCTGTTTTTT. Its translation is CASSRESGANTGELFF.

In this sample, this clone turned up a few times. The CDR3 nucleotides read TGTGCCAGCAGTCCCCTGACAGGGGAGTCCACGGACCTCCACTTT. It translates to CASSPLTGESTDLHF. The gene calls are TRBV6-1 and TRBJ1-6; TRBD1 agrees at 8 bases. The CDR3 totals 15 residues. Per germline, CDR1 MNHNS and CDR2 SASEGT. The V gene end was trimmed by 5 bases and the J gene end by 15 bases; junction bases not matched to a gene: 15.

J is TRBJ2-3 and V is TRBV9; possibly TRBD2 for D (7 bases). Germline loops: CDR1 SGDLS, CDR2 YYNGEE. This CDR3 comprises 15 residues. The V end lost 0 bases, the J end lost 4 bases, and 12 bases lay between the germline ends. For the CDR3, the DNA is TGTGCCAGCAGCGTAGATGAGGGGGGGCCAGATACGCAGTATTTT. Protein sequence: CASSVDEGGPDTQYF.

V is TRBV27 and J is TRBJ1-2; 7 bases align to TRBD1. V was clipped by 5 bases and J by 4 bases; unmatched bases: 4. This CDR3 has 13 residues. Germline loops: CDR1 MNHEY, CDR2 SMNVEV (reference sequence). CDR3 coding DNA: TGTGCCAGCAGTAACGGACAGGTCTATGGCTACACCTTC. It translates to CASSNGQVYGYTF.